These 14 T cell receptor beta chains originate from one sample sequenced in a study of T cells in Graves' hyperthyroidism and ophthalmopathy. Amplified TCR beta CDR3 regions derived from RNA transcripts. HTBI primers were used for first-round RT-PCR of the TCR CDR3. TCRdb reanalysed the multiplex PCR reads using MiXCR and keeps one entry per CDR3 protein. The sample records 300,000 or so distinct CDR3 sequences, 21% being singletons. Specimen: blood. The receptor set was obtained from a woman aged 45-65 years with Graves' hyperthyroidism.

This clonotype was observed at least ten times. The J gene is TRBJ1-1, the V gene TRBV5-1; possible D gene TRBD1, 6 bases. Trimming stripped 2 bases from V and 1 base from J, with 12 bases between. Germline V gene lookup returns CDR1 SGHRS and CDR2 YFSETQ. CDR3 length: 15 residues. The CDR3, as DNA: TGCGCCAGCAGCTTAAATCAGGGGAGGAACACTGAAGCTTTCTTT. Translation gives CASSLNQGRNTEAFF.

Note on this clonotype: This may be a read error, as it is one base from a much larger clone. V is TRBV30 and J is TRBJ1-2, with 9 bases that match TRBD1. CDR3 length equals 17 residues. Per the germline V gene, CDR1 is GTSNPN and CDR2 is SVGIG (reference sequence). Trimming removed 0 bases from V and 5 bases from J; junction bases left unmatched: 13. CDR3 nucleotide sequence: TGTGCCTGGAGTGTTCCGGGACAGGGAGCTGTCCAGTATGGCTACACCTTC. It is translated as CAWSVPGQGAVQYGYTF. The whole variable domain, remainder taken from reference TRBV30 and TRBJ1-2, is SQTIHQWPATLVQPVGSPLSLECTVEGTSNPNLYWYRQAAGRGLQLLFYSVGIGQISSEVPQNLSASRPQDRQFILSSKKLLLSDSGFYLCAWSVPGQGAVQYGYTFGSGTRLTVV.

This clonotype has at least ten counts. V and J are TRBV7-3 and TRBJ1-2; a possible D gene is TRBD1 (6 bases). V lost 1 base and J 8 bases, leaving 20 bases between the germline ends. CDR3 length: 16 amino acids. The germline V gene encodes CDR1 SGHTA and CDR2 FQGTGA. The DNA of the CDR3 is TGTGCCAGCAGCTTAAATGGGGCAGGGGCCGGAGGCGGCTACACCTTC. Its translation: CASSLNGAGAGGGYTF.

Written as DNA, the CDR3 is TGCAGCGCAGTAGGCTCCTACGAGCAGTACTTC. Amino acids: CSAVGSYEQYF. The chain employs TRBV29-1 and TRBJ2-7, with D unclear. The CDR3 has 11 amino acids. V was clipped by 7 bases and J by 0 bases, with 7 bases between them. Germline assignment: CDR1 SQVTM and CDR2 ANQGSEA.

The J gene is TRBJ1-1, the V gene TRBV19; 9 bases fit TRBD1. The length of the CDR3 is 14 residues. The germline gives CDR1 LNHDA, CDR2 SQIVND (reference sequence). After removal of 4 bases from V and 5 bases from J, the junction contained 5 bases not matched to a gene. The chain's CDR3 is CASSNRGLGTEAFF. The DNA for the CDR3 is TGTGCCAGTAGTAACAGGGGGCTCGGGACTGAAGCTTTCTTT. Based on the CDR3 plus reference TRBV19 and TRBJ1-1, the full variable domain is DGGITQSPKYLFRKEGQNVTLSCEQNLNHDAMYWYRQDPGQGLRLIYYSQIVNDFQKGDIAEGYSVSREKKESFPLTVTSAQKNPTAFYLCASSNRGLGTEAFFGQGTRLTVV.

Many counts were recorded for this clonotype. The chain combines TRBV18 with TRBJ2-7; D not resolved. Germline V gene lookup returns CDR1 KGHSH and CDR2 LQKENI. V was clipped by 3 bases and J by 7 bases, with 13 bases between them. The CDR3 is made up of 13 amino acids. CDR3 sequence: CASSPASMVEQYF. CDR3 nucleotides: TGTGCCAGCTCACCGGCCAGTATGGTAGAGCAGTACTTC.

There are many counts of this clonotype. The chain uses TRBV28 and TRBJ2-1; the D gene is possibly TRBD2 (6 bases). The V gene lost 10 bases and the J gene lost 2 bases, with 18 bases spanning the gap. This CDR3 comprises 15 residues. The V gene's germline CDR1 is MDHEN and CDR2 SYDVKM. CDR3 residues: CATGSQRATYNEQFF. The CDR3 region has the DNA TGTGCCACCGGGAGCCAGCGGGCCACCTACAATGAGCAGTTCTTC.

Only a few counts were recorded for this clonotype. The chain combines TRBV27 with TRBJ2-4, with D possibly being TRBD2 (5 bases). Germline V gene lookup returns CDR1 MNHEY and CDR2 SMNVEV (reference sequence). This CDR3 spans 13 amino acids. V was shortened by 6 bases and J by 5 bases, with 11 bases between the two germline ends. CDR3 in DNA: TGTGCCAGCAGGCGCTCCGGGGAAAACATTCAGTACTTC. Its protein product is CASRRSGENIQYF.

This chain uses TRBV20-1 with TRBJ2-3; no definite D call. Trimming shortened V by 3 bases and J by 5 bases, and 9 bases separated the two germline ends. The CDR3 is made up of 12 amino acids. CDR1 DFQATT and CDR2 SNEGSKA come from the germline V gene (reference sequence). The CDR3 sequence is CSASVAQDTQYF. For the CDR3, the DNA is TGCAGTGCTAGTGTGGCTCAAGATACGCAGTATTTT.

This clonotype was seen many times. V gene TRBV11-3 combines with J gene TRBJ1-6; the D gene is possibly TRBD1 (6 bases). V lost 5 bases and J 4 bases, leaving 9 bases between the germline ends. CDR1 is SGHNT, CDR2 YENEEA, per germline. The CDR3 covers 14 residues. CDR3 DNA: TGTGCCAGCAGCACCACAGGGTATAATTCACCCCTCCACTTT. It is translated as CASSTTGYNSPLHF.

This clonotype is a singleton in its sample. The chain has TRBV11-2 and TRBJ2-2, with 11 bases matching TRBD2. Germline V gene sequence: CDR1 SGHAT, CDR2 FQNNGV. This CDR3 has 17 residues. With 1 base clipped from V and 3 bases from J, the junction kept 4 bases outside the gene matches. The CDR3 nucleotides are TGTGCCAGCAGCTTAGTCACTAGCGGGAGAGACACCGGGGAGCTGTTTTTT. Translation: CASSLVTSGRDTGELFF.

This clonotype has at least ten counts. CDR3 in amino acids: CSAPVGGSTDTQYF. CDR3 bases: TGCAGTGCTCCCGTGGGGGGGTCCACAGATACGCAGTATTTT. The chain couples TRBV20-1 to TRBJ2-3; 7 positions agree with TRBD2. Germline V CDR1 and CDR2: DFQATT, SNEGSKA (reference sequence). Trimming at V came to 5 bases and at J to 2 bases, leaving 7 bases not matched to a gene. This CDR3 is built from 14 residues.

The chain employs TRBV7-8 and TRBJ2-7, with 7 bases matching TRBD2. Germline CDR1 is SGHVS and CDR2 is FQNEAQ. CDR3 length: 14 residues. Losses at the gene ends were 5 bases for V and 6 bases for J; bases not matched to a gene: 10. The CDR3 nucleotides are TGTGCCAGCAGCCCCGACGGGGAGGGGCTCGAGCAGTACTTC. Translated, it gives CASSPDGEGLEQYF.

The chain uses TRBV11-2 and TRBJ2-7; TRBD1 aligns across 8 bases. From germline, CDR1 is SGHAT and CDR2 FQNNGV. The CDR3 sequence is 15 residues long. V lost 2 bases to trimming and J lost 1 base; unmatched junction nucleotides: 4. This chain's CDR3 is CASSLSRGQSYEQYF. CDR3 DNA sequence: TGTGCCAGCAGCTTAAGCAGGGGGCAATCCTACGAGCAGTACTTC.